These 15 T cell receptor beta chains originate from one sample sequenced in a study of blood T cell repertoires in COVID-19. Generated by immunoSEQ multiplex PCR, the TCRdb table keeps only in-frame clones and is missing some. Of some 260,000 clones in the sample, around nine tenths were seen once. The sequencing input was peripheral blood. These receptors were obtained from a man aged 18 to 35 with active or convalescent COVID-19.

The chain recombines TRBV28 with TRBJ2-7; TRBD1 aligns across 9 bases. The CDR3 is 15 amino acids. Germline CDR1 and CDR2: MDHEN and SYDVKM. The V gene end was trimmed by 4 bases and the J gene end by 0 bases; junction bases not matched to a gene: 4. CDR3 sequence (DNA): TGTGCCAGCAGTTCACCGGGACAGGGCTCCTACGAGCAGTACTTC. Protein sequence: CASSSPGQGSYEQYF.

The chain carries TRBV30 and TRBJ1-3; D is unresolved. V was shortened by 5 bases and J by 0 bases, with 8 bases between the two germline ends. CDR3 length equals 13 residues. Germline values: CDR1 GTSNPN, CDR2 SVGIG (reference sequence). The CDR3 nucleotides read TGTGCCTGGGCCTATAGCTCTGGAAACACCATATATTTT. It is translated as CAWAYSSGNTIYF.

The V call is TRBV7-2, the J call TRBJ1-5; D possibly corresponds to TRBD1 (6 bases). The germline V and J ends were trimmed by 3 bases and 4 bases, with 13 bases remaining between them. The CDR3 is made up of 15 amino acids. Germline lookup yields CDR1 SGHTA and CDR2 FQGNSA. Written as DNA, the CDR3 is TGTGCCAGCAGCTTCGAGACAGGCGGAAATCAGCCCCAGCATTTT. Translation: CASSFETGGNQPQHF.

This clone has only one observation. This rearrangement joins TRBV30 to TRBJ1-6; 8 nucleotides line up with TRBD1. Trimming cost V 3 bases and J 0 bases; bases outside gene matches: 4. The CDR3 consists of 16 residues. Germline V gene sequence: CDR1 GTSNPN, CDR2 SVGIG (reference sequence). In DNA, the CDR3 is TGTGCCTGGAGGGGAACAGGGGGCTCCTATAATTCACCCCTCCACTTT. This translates into CAWRGTGGSYNSPLHF.

V gene TRBV7-9 combines with J gene TRBJ2-1; D not resolved. Trimming removed 5 bases from V and 0 bases from J, with 14 bases in between. This CDR3 region has 16 residues. The germline V gene has CDR1 SEHNR and CDR2 FQNEAQ (reference sequence). The CDR3, as DNA: TGTGCCAGCAGCCCACCCCGCGGCATCTCCTACAATGAGCAGTTCTTC. Its translation: CASSPPRGISYNEQFF.

This clone appeared once. The chain employs TRBV4-3 and TRBJ2-5; D is possibly TRBD1 (5 bases). Germline assignment: CDR1 LGHNA and CDR2 YSLEER. This CDR3 has 14 amino acids. V lost 0 bases, J lost 5 bases, and 10 bases lay in between. The CDR3 nucleotides read TGCGCCAGCAGCCAAGATTCCAGGGTGGAGACCCAGTACTTC. Its protein product is CASSQDSRVETQYF.

The count of this clone is one. This chain links TRBV18 with TRBJ2-5, with D possibly being TRBD1 (6 bases). The germline CDR1 and CDR2 sequences are KGHSH and LQKENI. V was clipped by 3 bases and J by 5 bases, with 13 bases between them. The CDR3 contains 14 residues. The CDR3 coding sequence is TGTGCCAGCTCACCCCCCGGTCAGGGGGAGACCCAGTACTTC. It encodes CASSPPGQGETQYF.

This rearrangement joins TRBV7-9 to TRBJ1-1; tentative D call: TRBD1 (5 bases). V lost 3 bases, J lost 1 base, and 9 bases lay in between. CDR3 length equals 14 residues. Per germline, CDR1 SEHNR and CDR2 FQNEAQ (reference sequence). The CDR3 loop reads CASSFSGANTEAFF. The CDR3 nucleotides read TGTGCCAGCAGCTTTAGTGGGGCGAACACTGAAGCTTTCTTT.

The chain joins TRBV7-6 to TRBJ1-5; D possibly corresponds to TRBD1 (5 bases). The CDR3 is 15 residues long. V shed 2 bases and J shed 1 base, with 9 bases lying between them. Germline values: CDR1 SGHVS, CDR2 FNYEAQ. DNA for the CDR3: TGTGCCAGCAGCTTATCGGCAGGGAGCAATCAGCCCCAGCATTTT. This codes for CASSLSAGSNQPQHF.

The chain uses TRBV21-1 and TRBJ1-2; whether TRBD1, the table's D call, matches the DNA was not checked. TRBV21-1 is designated a pseudogene. This CDR3 is built from 14 residues. The CDR3 region is CASSSARTGRGYTF. DNA of the CDR3: TGTGCCAGCAGCAGTGCCCGGACAGGGAGGGGCTACACCTTC.

The chain uses TRBV19 and TRBJ2-3; D is perhaps TRBD2 (6 bases). Germline V lookup: CDR1 LNHDA, CDR2 SQIVND (reference sequence). V dropped 5 bases and J dropped 1 base, with 13 bases sitting between them. This CDR3 comprises 15 residues. The CDR3 bases are TGTGCCAGTAGTCCGGGGGACCTCGGCACAGATACGCAGTATTTT. Protein: CASSPGDLGTDTQYF.

This clone has just one count. The chain combines TRBV29-1 with TRBJ2-5; TRBD1 matches 10 bases. This CDR3 region has 14 residues. The junction had 9 bases not matched to a gene; V was cut back by 4 bases and J by 7 bases. In germline, CDR1 is SQVTM, CDR2 ANQGSEA. The CDR3 here is CSVGTGGFEGTQYF. In DNA form, the CDR3 reads TGCAGCGTTGGGACAGGGGGGTTTGAAGGGACCCAGTACTTC.

This clone was seen just once. V usage is TRBV7-8 and J usage is TRBJ2-3, with 11 bases matching TRBD2. The germline CDR1 and CDR2 sequences are SGHVS and FQNEAQ. The J segment lost 5 bases and the V segment lost 8 bases, leaving 9 bases of the junction unmatched. The CDR3 extends over 15 amino acids. This CDR3 reads CASLAGGSGGDTQYF. CDR3 nucleotides: TGTGCCAGCCTAGCGGGGGGATCGGGTGGAGATACGCAGTATTTT.

J is TRBJ2-7 and V is TRBV29-1; possibly TRBD2 for D (6 bases). The CDR3 is 14 amino acids. Trimming removed 7 bases from V and 2 bases from J, with 18 bases in between. Germline CDR1 reads SQVTM; CDR2 reads ANQGSEA. CDR3 protein: CSAGGGGSPYEQYF. CDR3 sequence (DNA): TGCAGCGCCGGGGGAGGTGGGAGCCCCTACGAGCAGTACTTC.

V usage is TRBV6-2 or TRBV6-3 and J usage is TRBJ2-7; TRBD2 might be the D (6 bases). The V gene lost 2 bases and the J gene lost 6 bases, with 17 bases spanning the gap. The CDR3 sequence is 15 residues long. CDR1 and CDR2 (germline): MNHEY, SVGEGT. The CDR3: CASSYGGTSNREQYF. The CDR3, as DNA: TGTGCCAGCAGTTACGGCGGGACTTCCAACCGCGAGCAGTACTTC.